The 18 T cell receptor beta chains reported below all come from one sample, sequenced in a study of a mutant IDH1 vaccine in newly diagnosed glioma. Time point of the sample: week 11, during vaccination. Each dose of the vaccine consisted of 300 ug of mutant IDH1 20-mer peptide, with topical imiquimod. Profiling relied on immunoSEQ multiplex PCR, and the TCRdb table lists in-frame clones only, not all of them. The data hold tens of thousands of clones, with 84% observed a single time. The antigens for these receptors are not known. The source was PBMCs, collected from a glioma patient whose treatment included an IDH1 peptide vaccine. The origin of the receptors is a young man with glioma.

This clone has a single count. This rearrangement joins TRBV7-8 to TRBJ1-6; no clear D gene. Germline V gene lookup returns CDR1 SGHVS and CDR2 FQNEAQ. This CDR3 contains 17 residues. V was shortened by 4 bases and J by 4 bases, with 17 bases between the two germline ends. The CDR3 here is CASSSSEVPQYNSPLHF. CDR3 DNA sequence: TGTGCCAGCAGCTCATCAGAAGTACCCCAGTATAATTCACCCCTCCACTTT.

In DNA, the CDR3 is TGTGCCAGCCGCCTTGGACAGGGCTTGCTAGCTTTCTTT. Encoded protein: CASRLGQGLLAFF. The rearrangement links TRBV13 to TRBJ1-1, with 8 positions matching TRBD1. CDR3 size: 13 residues. CDR1 PRHDT and CDR2 FYEKMQ come from the germline V gene (reference sequence). Trimming removed 8 bases from V and 10 bases from J; junction bases left unmatched: 12.

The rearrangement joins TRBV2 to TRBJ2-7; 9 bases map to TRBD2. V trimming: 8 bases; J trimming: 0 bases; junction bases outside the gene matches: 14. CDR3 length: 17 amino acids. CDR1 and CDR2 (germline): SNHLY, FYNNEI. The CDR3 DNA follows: TGTGCCAGCGAAGAGGGGACTAGCCCCTTCAGCTCCTACGAGCAGTACTTC. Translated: CASEEGTSPFSSYEQYF.

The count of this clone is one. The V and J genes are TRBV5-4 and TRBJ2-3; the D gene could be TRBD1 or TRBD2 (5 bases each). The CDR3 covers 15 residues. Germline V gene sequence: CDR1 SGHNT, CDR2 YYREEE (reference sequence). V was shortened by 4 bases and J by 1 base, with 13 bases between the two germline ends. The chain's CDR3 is CASSGQGEGTDTQYF. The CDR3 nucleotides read TGTGCCAGCAGCGGGCAGGGAGAAGGCACAGATACGCAGTATTTT.

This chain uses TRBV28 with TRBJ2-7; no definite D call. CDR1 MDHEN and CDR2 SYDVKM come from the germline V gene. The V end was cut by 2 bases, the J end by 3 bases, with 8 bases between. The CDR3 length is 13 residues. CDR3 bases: TGTGCCAGCAGTTTACAGGAGATCTACGAGCAGTACTTC. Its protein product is CASSLQEIYEQYF.

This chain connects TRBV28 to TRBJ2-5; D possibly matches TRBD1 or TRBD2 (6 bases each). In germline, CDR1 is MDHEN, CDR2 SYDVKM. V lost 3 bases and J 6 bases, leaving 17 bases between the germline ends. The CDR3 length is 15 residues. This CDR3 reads CASSLPGGGRKTQYF. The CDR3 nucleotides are TGTGCCAGCAGTTTGCCCGGAGGGGGGAGGAAGACCCAGTACTTC. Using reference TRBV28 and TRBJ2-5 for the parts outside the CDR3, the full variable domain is DVKVTQSSRYLVKRTGEKVFLECVQDMDHENMFWYRQDPGLGLRLIYFSYDVKMKEKGDIPEGYSVSREKKERFSLILESASTNQTSMYLCASSLPGGGRKTQYFGPGTRLLVL.

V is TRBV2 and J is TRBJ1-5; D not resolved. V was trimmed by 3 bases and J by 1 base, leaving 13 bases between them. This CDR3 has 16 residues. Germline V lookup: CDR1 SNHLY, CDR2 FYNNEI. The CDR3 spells CASSDSAPWSNQPQHF. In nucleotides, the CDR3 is TGTGCCAGCAGTGACTCAGCGCCTTGGAGCAATCAGCCCCAGCATTTT.

The DNA for the CDR3 is TGTGCCAGCAGCGTCACCCTGACAGGGGGCGCAGGAGCGGATGAGCAGTTCTTC. Translated: CASSVTLTGGAGADEQFF. The V and J genes are TRBV9 and TRBJ2-1, with 10 bases fitting TRBD1. CDR3 length: 18 residues. Trimming at V came to 2 bases and at J to 8 bases, leaving 16 bases not matched to a gene. In germline, CDR1 is SGDLS, CDR2 YYNGEE. Variable domain in full (rest from reference TRBV9 and TRBJ2-1): DSGVTQTPKHLITATGQRVTLRCSPRSGDLSVYWYQQSLDQGLQFLIQYYNGEERAKGNILERFSAQQFPDLHSELNLSSLELGDSALYFCASSVTLTGGAGADEQFFGPGTRLTVL.

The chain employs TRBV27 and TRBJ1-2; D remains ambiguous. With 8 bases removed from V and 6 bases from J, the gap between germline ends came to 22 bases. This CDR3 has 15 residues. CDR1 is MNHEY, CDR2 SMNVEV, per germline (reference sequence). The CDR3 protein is CASSLIVGNRDGYTF. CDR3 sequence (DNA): TGTGCCAGCTCCCTAATCGTGGGTAATAGGGATGGCTACACCTTC.

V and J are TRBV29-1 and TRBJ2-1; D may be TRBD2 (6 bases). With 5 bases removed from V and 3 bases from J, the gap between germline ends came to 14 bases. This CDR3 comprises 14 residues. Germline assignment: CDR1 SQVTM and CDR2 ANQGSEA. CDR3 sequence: CSVNGLASYNEQFF. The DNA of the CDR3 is TGCAGCGTTAATGGCCTAGCGAGCTACAATGAGCAGTTCTTC.

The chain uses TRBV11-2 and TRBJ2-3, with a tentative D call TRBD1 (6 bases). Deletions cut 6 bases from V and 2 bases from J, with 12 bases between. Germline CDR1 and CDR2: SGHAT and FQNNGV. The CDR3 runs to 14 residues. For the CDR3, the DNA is TGTGCCAGCAGTTTACAGGGATACACAGATACGCAGTATTTT. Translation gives CASSLQGYTDTQYF.

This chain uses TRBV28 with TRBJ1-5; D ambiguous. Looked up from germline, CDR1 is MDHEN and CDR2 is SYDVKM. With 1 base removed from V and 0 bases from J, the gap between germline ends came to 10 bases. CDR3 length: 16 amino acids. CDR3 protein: CASSLLGGNSNQPQHF. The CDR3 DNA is TGTGCCAGCAGTTTATTAGGAGGGAATAGCAATCAGCCCCAGCATTTT.

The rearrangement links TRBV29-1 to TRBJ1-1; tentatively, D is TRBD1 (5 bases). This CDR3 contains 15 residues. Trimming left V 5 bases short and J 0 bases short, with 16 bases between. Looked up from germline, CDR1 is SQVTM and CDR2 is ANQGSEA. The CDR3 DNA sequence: TGCAGCGTTTCGCCAGGGTGGGGGATGAACACTGAAGCTTTCTTT. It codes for CSVSPGWGMNTEAFF.

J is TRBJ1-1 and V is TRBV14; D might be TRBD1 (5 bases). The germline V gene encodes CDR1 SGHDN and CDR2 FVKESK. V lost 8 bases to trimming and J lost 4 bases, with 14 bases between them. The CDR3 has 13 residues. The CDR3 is CASQGVRGTEAFF. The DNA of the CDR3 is TGTGCCAGCCAAGGGGTCCGGGGCACTGAAGCTTTCTTT.

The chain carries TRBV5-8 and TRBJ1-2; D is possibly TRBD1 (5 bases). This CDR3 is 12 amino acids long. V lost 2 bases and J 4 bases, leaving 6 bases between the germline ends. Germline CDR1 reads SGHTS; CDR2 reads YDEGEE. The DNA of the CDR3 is TGTGCCAGCAGCTTCGACAGCTATGGCTACACCTTC. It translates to CASSFDSYGYTF.

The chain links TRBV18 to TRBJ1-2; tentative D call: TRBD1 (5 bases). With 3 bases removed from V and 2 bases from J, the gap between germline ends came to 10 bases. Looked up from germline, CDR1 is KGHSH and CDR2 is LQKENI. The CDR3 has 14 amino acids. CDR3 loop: CASSPSGENYGYTF. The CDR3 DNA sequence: TGTGCCAGCTCACCTTCGGGGGAAAACTATGGCTACACCTTC.

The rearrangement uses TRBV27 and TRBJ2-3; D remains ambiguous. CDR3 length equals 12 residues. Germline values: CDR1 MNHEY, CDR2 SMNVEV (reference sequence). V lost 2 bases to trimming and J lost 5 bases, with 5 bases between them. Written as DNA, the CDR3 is TGTGCCAGCAGTTTACTAGGAGATACGCAGTATTTT. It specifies CASSLLGDTQYF.

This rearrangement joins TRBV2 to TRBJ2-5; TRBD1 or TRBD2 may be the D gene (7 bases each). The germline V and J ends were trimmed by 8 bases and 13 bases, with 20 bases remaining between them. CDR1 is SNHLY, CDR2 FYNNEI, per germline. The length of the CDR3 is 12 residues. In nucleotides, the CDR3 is TGTGCCAGCCTTCCAGGGGGGAGGGCCCCGTACTTC. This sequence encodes CASLPGGRAPYF.